This T cell receptor beta chain was identified in a study of control samples from healthy donors and cancer patients. V lost 4 bases and J lost 0, with 9 bases in between. This CDR3 contains 14 residues. Germline assignment: CDR1 MDHEN and CDR2 SYDVKM. Produced via immunoSEQ multiplex PCR; TCRdb's table is partial and in-frame only. The sample lists under 100,000 clones, about 88% seen once, with about 10% in the top ten. The specimen sequenced was PBMCs. This chain uses TRBV28 with TRBJ1-1; D may be TRBD1 (5 bases). This clonotype originated in a woman in her fifties or sixties with colorectal cancer. CDR3 region: CASSSGGLNTEAFF. CDR3 bases: TGTGCCAGCAGTTCGGGGGGGTTGAACACTGAAGCTTTCTTT.